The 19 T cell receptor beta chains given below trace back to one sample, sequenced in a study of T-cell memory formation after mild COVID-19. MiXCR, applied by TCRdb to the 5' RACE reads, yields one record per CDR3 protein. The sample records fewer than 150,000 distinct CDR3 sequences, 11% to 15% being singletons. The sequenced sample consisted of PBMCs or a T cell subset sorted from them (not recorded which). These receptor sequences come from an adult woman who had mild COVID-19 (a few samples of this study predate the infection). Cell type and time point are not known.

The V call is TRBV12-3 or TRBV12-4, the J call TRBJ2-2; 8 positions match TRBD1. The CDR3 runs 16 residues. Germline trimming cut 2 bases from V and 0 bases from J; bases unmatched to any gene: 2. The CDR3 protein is CASSLTGGTNTGELFF. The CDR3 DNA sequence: TGTGCCAGCAGTTTAACAGGGGGAACGAACACCGGGGAGCTGTTTTTT.

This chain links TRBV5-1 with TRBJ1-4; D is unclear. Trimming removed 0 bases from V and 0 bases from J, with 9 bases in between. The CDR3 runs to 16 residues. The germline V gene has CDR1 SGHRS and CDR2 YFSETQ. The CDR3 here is CASSLARIATNEKLFF. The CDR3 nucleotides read TGCGCCAGCAGCTTGGCCAGGATTGCAACTAATGAAAAACTGTTTTTT.

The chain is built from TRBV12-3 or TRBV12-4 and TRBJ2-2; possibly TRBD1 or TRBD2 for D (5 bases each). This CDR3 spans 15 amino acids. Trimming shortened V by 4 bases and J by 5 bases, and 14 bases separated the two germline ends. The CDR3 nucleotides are TGTGCCAGCAGTTACGTTAGCGAGGGGACCGGGGAGCTGTTTTTT. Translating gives CASSYVSEGTGELFF.

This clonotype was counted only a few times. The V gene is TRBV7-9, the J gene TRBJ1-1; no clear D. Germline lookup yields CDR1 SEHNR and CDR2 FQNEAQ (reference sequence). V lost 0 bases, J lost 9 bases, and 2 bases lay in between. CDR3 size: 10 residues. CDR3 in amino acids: CASSLAQAFF. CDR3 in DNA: TGTGCCAGCAGCTTAGCGCAAGCTTTCTTT.

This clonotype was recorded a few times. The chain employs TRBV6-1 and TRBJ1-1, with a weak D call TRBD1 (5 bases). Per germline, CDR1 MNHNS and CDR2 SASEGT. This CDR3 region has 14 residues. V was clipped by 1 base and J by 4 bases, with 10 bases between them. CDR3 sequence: CASSEVWGSTEAFF. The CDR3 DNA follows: TGTGCCAGCAGTGAAGTCTGGGGGAGCACTGAAGCTTTCTTT.

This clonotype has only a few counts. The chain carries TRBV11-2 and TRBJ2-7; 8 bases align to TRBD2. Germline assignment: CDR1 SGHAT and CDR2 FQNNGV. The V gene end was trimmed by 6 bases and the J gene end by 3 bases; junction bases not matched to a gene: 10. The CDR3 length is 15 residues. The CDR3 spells CASSSSGGDGYEQYF. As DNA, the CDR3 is TGTGCCAGCAGTTCCTCGGGGGGGGATGGCTACGAGCAGTACTTC. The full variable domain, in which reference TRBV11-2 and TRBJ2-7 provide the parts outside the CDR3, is EAGVAQSPRYKIIEKRQSVAFWCNPISGHATLYWYQQILGQGPKLLIQFQNNGVVDDSQLPKDRFSAERLKGVDSTLKIQPAKLEDSAVYLCASSSSGGDGYEQYFGPGTRLTVT.

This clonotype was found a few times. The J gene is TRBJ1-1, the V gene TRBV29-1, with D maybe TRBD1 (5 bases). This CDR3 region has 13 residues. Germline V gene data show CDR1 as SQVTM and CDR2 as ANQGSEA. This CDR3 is CSDSGYGVTEAFF. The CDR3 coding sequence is TGCAGTGATTCAGGGTATGGCGTCACTGAAGCTTTCTTT.

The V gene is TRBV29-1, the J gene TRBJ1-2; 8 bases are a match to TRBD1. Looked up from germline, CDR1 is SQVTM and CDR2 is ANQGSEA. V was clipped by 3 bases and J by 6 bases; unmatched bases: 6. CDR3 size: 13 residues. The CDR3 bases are TGCAGCGTTGAGACAGGGGAAAAGGATGGCTACACCTTC. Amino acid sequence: CSVETGEKDGYTF.

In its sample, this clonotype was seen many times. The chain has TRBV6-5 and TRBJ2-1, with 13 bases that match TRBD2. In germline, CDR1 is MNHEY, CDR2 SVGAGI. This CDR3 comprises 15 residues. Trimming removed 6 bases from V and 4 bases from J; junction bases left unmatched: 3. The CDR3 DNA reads TGTGCCAGCAGCAAGGGACTAGCGGGGTACAATGAGCAGTTCTTC. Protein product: CASSKGLAGYNEQFF.

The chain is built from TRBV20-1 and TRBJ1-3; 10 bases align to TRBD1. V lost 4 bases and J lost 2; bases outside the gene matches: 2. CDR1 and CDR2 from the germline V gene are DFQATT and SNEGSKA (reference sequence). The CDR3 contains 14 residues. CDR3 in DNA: TGCAGTGCTACCGGACAGGGGGCTGGAAACACCATATATTTT. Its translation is CSATGQGAGNTIYF.

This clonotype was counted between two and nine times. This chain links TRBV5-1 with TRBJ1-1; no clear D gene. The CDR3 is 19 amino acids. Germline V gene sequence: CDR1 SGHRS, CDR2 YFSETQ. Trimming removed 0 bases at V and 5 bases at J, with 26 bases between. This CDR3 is CASSLGSLTLVGQATEAFF. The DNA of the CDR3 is TGCGCCAGCAGCTTGGGAAGTCTCACCCTAGTAGGCCAAGCAACTGAAGCTTTCTTT.

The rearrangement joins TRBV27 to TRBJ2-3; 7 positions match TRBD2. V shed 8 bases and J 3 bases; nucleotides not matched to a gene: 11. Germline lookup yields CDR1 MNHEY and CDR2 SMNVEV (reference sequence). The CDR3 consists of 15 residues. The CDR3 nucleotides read TGTGCCAGCGGAGTGTTGGGGGGGTTAACAGATACGCAGTATTTT. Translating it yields CASGVLGGLTDTQYF.

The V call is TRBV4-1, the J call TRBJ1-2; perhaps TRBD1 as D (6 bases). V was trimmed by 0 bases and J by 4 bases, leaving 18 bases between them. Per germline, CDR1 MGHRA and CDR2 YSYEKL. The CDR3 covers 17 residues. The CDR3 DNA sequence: TGCGCCAGCAGCCAAGAAAGTCTCGCGGGGGCCTTCTATGGCTACACCTTC. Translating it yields CASSQESLAGAFYGYTF.

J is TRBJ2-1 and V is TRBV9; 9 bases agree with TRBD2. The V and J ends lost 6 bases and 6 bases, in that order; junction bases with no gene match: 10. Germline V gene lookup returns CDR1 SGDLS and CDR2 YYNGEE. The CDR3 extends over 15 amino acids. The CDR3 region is CASTSSGTSRNEQFF. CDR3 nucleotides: TGTGCCAGCACCAGCAGTGGGACTAGCCGCAATGAGCAGTTCTTC.

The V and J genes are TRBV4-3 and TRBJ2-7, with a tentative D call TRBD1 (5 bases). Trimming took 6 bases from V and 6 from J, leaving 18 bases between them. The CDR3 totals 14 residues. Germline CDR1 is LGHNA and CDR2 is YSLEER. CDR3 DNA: TGCGCCAGCAGAAGGGGCTCAGGGCCGGCCGAGCAGTACTTC. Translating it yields CASRRGSGPAEQYF.

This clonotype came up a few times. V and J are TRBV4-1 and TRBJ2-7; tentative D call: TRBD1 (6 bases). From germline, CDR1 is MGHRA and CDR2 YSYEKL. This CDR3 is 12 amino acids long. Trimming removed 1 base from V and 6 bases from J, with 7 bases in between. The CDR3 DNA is TGCGCCAGCAGCCAAGTACAGGGCGAGCAGTACTTC. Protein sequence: CASSQVQGEQYF.

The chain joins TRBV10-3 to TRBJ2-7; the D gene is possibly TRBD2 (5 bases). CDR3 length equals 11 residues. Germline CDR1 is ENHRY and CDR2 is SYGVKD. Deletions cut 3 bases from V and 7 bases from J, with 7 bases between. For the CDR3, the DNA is TGTGCCATCAGTGACCGGAGGGAGCAGTACTTC. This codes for CAISDRREQYF.

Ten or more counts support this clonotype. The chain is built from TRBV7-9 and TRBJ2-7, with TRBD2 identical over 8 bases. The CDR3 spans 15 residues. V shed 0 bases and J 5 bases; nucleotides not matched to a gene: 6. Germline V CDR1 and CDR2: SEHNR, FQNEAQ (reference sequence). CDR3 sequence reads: CASSLASGIFHEQYF. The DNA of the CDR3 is TGTGCCAGCAGCTTAGCTAGCGGGATTTTCCACGAGCAGTACTTC. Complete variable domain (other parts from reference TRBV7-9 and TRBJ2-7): DTGVSQNPRHKITKRGQNVTFRCDPISEHNRLYWYRQTLGQGPEFLTYFQNEAQLEKSRLLSDRFSAERPKGSFSTLEIQRTEQGDSAMYLCASSLASGIFHEQYFGPGTRLTVT.

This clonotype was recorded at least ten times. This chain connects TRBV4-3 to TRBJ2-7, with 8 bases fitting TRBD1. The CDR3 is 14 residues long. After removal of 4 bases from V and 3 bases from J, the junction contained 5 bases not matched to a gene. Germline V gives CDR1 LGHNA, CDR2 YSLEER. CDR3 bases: TGCGCCAGCAGCCCCGGGACAGGTATCTACGAGCAGTACTTC. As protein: CASSPGTGIYEQYF.